The present T cell receptor beta chain was sequenced within a study of kidney transplant recipient with SARS-CoV-2 infection. On this clonotype: This may stem from a read error, because a much larger clone lies one nucleotide away.

From the reads, TCRdb called clonotypes with MiXCR, one entry per CDR3 protein. The table has about 250,000 distinct CDR3 sequences, around 26% seen once. The V gene's germline CDR1 is KGHSH and CDR2 LQKENI. This CDR3 contains 17 residues. This receptor was identified in a male patient between 25 and 39 years old who had COVID-19 and was a kidney transplant recipient. Some T cells may be the graft donor's. This chain links TRBV18 with TRBJ1-1, with 12 bases matching TRBD1. The sample was a blood sample, taken at baseline and on roughly day 110 from a kidney transplant recipient. CDR3 nucleotides: TGTACCAGCTCGAACCGGGACAGGGGGCTCATCGGGACTGAAGCTTTCTTT. It is translated as CTSSNRDRGLIGTEAFF.